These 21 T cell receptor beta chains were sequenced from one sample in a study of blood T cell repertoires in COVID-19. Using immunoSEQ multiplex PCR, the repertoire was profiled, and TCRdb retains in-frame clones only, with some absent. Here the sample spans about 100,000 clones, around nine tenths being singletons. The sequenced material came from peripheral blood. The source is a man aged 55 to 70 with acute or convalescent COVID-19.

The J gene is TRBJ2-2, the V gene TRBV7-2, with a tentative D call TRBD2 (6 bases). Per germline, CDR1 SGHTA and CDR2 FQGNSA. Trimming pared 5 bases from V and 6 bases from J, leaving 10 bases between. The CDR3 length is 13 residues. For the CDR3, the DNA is TGTGCCAGCAGCGGGGACTTTCCCGGGGAGCTGTTTTTT. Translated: CASSGDFPGELFF. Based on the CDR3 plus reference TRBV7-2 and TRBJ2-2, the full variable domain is GAGVSQSPSNKVTEKGKDVELRCDPISGHTALYWYRQSLGQGLEFLIYFQGNSAPDKSGLPSDRFSAERTGGSVSTLTIQRTQQEDSAVYLCASSGDFPGELFFGEGSRLTVL.

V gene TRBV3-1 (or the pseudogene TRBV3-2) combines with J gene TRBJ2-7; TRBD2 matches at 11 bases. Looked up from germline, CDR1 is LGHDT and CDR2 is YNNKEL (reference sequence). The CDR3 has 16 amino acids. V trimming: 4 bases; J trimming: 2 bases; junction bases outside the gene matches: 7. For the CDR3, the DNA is TGTGCCAGCAGCCGGGCGACTAGCGGGACTCCCTACGAGCAGTACTTC. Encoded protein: CASSRATSGTPYEQYF.

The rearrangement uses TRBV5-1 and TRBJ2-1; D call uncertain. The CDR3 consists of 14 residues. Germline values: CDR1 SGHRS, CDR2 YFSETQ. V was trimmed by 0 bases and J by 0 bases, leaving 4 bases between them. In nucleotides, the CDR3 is TGCGCCAGCAGCTTGGGTAGCTCCTACAATGAGCAGTTCTTC. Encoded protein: CASSLGSSYNEQFF.

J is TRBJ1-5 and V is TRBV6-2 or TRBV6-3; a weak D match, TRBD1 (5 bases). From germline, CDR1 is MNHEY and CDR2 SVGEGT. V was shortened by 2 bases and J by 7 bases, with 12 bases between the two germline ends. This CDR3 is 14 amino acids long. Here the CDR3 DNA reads TGTGCCAGCAGTTACGACGGGGGGTACCAGCCCCAGCATTTT. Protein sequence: CASSYDGGYQPQHF.

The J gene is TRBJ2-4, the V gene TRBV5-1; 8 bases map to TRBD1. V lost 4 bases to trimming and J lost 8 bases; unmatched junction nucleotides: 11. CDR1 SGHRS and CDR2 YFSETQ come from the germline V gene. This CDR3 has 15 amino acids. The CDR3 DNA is TGCGCCAGCAGCCCGCTAGGACAGGGATCACACATTCAGTACTTC. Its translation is CASSPLGQGSHIQYF.

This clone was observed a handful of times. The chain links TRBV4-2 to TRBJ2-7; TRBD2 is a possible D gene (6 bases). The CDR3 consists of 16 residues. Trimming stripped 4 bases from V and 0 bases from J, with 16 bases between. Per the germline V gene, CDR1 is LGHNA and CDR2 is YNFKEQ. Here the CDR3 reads CASSLEPGTGSYEQYF. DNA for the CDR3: TGTGCCAGCAGCCTCGAACCCGGGACTGGCTCCTACGAGCAGTACTTC.

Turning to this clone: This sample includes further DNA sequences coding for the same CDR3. The CDR3 bases are TGTGCCAGCAGTCTCGGGGGGTCCTACAATGAGCAGTTCTTC. Encoded protein: CASSLGGSYNEQFF. This chain connects TRBV9 to TRBJ2-1; TRBD2 matches 7 bases. Looked up from germline, CDR1 is SGDLS and CDR2 is YYNGEE. CDR3 length: 14 amino acids. J lost 1 base, V lost 5 bases, and 3 bases had no gene match.

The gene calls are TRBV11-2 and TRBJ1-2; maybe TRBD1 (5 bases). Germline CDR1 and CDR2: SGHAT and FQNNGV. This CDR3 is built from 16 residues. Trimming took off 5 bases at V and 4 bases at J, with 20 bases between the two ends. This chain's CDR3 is CASSPSQGKGVYGYTF. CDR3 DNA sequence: TGTGCCAGCAGCCCAAGCCAAGGGAAAGGGGTCTATGGCTACACCTTC.

The chain's CDR3 is CAIRRDRGLTEAFF. The CDR3 DNA sequence: TGTGCCATCAGGAGAGACAGGGGGCTTACTGAAGCTTTCTTT. This rearrangement joins TRBV10-3 to TRBJ1-1, with TRBD1 matching over 10 bases. The CDR3 loop spans 14 amino acids. With V trimmed by 6 bases and J by 5 bases, 6 bases remained unmatched. The germline gives CDR1 ENHRY, CDR2 SYGVKD.

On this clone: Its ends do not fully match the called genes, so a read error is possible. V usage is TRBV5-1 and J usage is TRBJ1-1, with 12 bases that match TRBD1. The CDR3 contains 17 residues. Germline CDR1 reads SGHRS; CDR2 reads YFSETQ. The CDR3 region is CASSSWDRGPTLVQLVF. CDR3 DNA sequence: TGCGCCAGCAGCTCCTGGGACAGGGGGCCTACCTTGGTCCAGCTCGTCTTT.

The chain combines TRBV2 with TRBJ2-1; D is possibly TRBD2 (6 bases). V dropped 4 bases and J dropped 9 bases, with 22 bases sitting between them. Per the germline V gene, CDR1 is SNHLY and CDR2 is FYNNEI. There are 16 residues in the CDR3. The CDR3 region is CASSADASPRGIEQFF. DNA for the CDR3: TGTGCCAGCAGTGCCGATGCCTCGCCCCGGGGGATTGAGCAGTTCTTC.

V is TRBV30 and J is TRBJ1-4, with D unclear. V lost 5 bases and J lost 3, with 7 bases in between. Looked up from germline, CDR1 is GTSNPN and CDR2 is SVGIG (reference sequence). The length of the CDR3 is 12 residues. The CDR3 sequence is CAWGQSNEKLFF. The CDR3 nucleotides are TGTGCCTGGGGGCAGTCTAATGAAAAACTGTTTTTT. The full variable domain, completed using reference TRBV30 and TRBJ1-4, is SQTIHQWPATLVQPVGSPLSLECTVEGTSNPNLYWYRQAAGRGLQLLFYSVGIGQISSEVPQNLSASRPQDRQFILSSKKLLLSDSGFYLCAWGQSNEKLFFGSGTQLSVL.

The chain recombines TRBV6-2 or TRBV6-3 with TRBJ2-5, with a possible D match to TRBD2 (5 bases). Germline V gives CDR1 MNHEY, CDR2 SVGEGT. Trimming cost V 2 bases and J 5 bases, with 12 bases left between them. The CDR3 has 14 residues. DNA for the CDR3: TGTGCCAGCAGTTACGGGAGCTTGGCCGAGACCCAGTACTTC. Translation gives CASSYGSLAETQYF.

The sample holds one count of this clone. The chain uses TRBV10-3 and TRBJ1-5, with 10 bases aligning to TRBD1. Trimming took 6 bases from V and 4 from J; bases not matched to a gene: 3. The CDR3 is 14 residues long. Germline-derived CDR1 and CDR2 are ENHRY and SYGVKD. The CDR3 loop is CAIRGTGDNQPQHF. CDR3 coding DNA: TGTGCCATCAGGGGGACAGGGGATAATCAGCCCCAGCATTTT.

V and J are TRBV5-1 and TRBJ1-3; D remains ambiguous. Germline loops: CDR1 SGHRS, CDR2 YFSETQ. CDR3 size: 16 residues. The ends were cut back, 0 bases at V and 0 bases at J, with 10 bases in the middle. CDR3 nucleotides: TGCGCCAGCAGCTTGGCCGGGCGGGACTCTGGAAACACCATATATTTT. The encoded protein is CASSLAGRDSGNTIYF.

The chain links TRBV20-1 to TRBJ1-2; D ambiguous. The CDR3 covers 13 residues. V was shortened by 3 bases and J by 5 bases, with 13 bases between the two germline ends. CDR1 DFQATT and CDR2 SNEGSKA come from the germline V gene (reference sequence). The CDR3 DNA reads TGCAGTGCTAGTCAAACGCGCATTTATGGCTACACCTTC. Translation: CSASQTRIYGYTF.

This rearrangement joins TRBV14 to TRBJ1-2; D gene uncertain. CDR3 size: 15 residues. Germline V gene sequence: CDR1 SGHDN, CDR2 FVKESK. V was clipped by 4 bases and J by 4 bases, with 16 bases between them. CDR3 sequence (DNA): TGTGCCAGCAGCCCCTTCTCACAGAGATCCTATGGCTACACCTTC. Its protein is CASSPFSQRSYGYTF. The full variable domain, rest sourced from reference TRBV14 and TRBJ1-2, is EAGVTQFPSHSVIEKGQTVTLRCDPISGHDNLYWYRRVMGKEIKFLLHFVKESKQDESGMPNNRFLAERTGGTYSTLKVQPAELEDSGVYFCASSPFSQRSYGYTFGSGTRLTVV.

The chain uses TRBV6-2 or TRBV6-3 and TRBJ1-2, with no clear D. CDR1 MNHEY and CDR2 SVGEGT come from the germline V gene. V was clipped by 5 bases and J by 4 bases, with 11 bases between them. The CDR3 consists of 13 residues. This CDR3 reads CASSPGGSYGYTF. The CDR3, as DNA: TGTGCCAGCAGTCCCGGAGGTAGCTATGGCTACACCTTC.

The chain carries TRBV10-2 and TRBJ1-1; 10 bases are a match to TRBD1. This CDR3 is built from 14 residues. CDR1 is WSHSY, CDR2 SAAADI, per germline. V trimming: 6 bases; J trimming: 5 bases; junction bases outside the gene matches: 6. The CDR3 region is CASRETGGETEAFF. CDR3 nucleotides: TGCGCCAGCAGAGAGACAGGGGGCGAGACTGAAGCTTTCTTT.

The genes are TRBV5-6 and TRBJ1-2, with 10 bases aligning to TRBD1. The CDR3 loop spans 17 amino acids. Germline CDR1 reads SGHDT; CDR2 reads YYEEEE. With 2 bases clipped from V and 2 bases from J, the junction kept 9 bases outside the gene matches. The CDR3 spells CASSLYGQGEVNYGYTF. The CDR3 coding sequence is TGTGCCAGCAGCTTATACGGACAGGGGGAGGTAAACTATGGCTACACCTTC. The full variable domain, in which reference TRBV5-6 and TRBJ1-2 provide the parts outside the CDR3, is DAGVTQSPTHLIKTRGQQVTLRCSPKSGHDTVSWYQQALGQGPQFIFQYYEEEERQRGNFPDRFSGHQFPNYSSELNVNALLLGDSALYLCASSLYGQGEVNYGYTFGSGTRLTVV.

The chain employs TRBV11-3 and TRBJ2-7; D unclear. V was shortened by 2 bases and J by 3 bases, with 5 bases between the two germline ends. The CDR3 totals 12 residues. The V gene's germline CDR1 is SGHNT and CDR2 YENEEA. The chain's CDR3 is CASSLNNYEQYF. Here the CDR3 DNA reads TGTGCCAGCAGCTTAAACAACTACGAGCAGTACTTC.